What follows is one T cell receptor beta chain and its context. J lost 7 bases, V lost 5 bases, and 7 bases had no gene match. The CDR3 runs 15 residues. The germline gives CDR1 KGHDR, CDR2 SFDVKD. TCRdb fed the RT-PCR reads into MiXCR, producing one record per CDR3 protein. This sample yields about 700,000 distinct CDR3 sequences, of which over 12% are seen a single time; roughly 3.6% belongs to the top ten. The sequence came from a female donor in good health, serving as a healthy control. The sequenced material came from memory CD4+ T cells from blood. The genes are TRBV24-1 and TRBJ2-1, with 10 bases aligning to TRBD2. CDR3 protein: CATSGSGRASNEQFF. The CDR3 DNA sequence: TGTGCCACCAGTGGAAGCGGGAGGGCCAGTAATGAGCAGTTCTTC.